The T cell receptor (beta chain) under discussion was sequenced for a study of cytomegalovirus exposure and HLA in healthy donors. General observations from the study: Later on, an analysis found that several of the most significant clusters appeared to be linked to common viral pathogens, which included parvovirus B19. According to reports, the classifier identified cytomegalovirus status with high specificity and sensitivity. In vitro experiments confirmed that three CMV-associated chains were specific for CMV antigens.

The germline V and J ends were trimmed by 0 bases and 0 bases, with 12 bases remaining between them. Germline-derived CDR1 and CDR2 are GTSNPN and SVGIG (reference sequence). The CDR3 contains 16 residues. Comment on this clone: Its target is unknown.

The PCR employed 60 Vbeta primers together with 13 Jbeta primers. Assay used: immunoSEQ multiplex PCR; TCRdb lists only in-frame clones, some missing. Found here are 40,000 to 45,000 clones; the top ten clones hold less than 2%. Material: PBMCs. This sequence was found in a woman aged 25 to 39 in good health and CMV-seronegative. V is TRBV30 and J is TRBJ1-3, with D tentatively TRBD1 (5 bases). The CDR3 DNA follows: TGTGCCTGGAGTGTACAAGGACACCGCTCTGGAAACACCATATATTTT. This codes for CAWSVQGHRSGNTIYF.